What follows are 28 T cell receptor beta chains derived from one specimen sequenced in a study of T cell responses to AZD1222 COVID-19 vaccine. TCRdb keeps only in-frame clones here, not all; method: immunoSEQ multiplex PCR. The sample includes some 97,000 clones, less than 90% of them seen just once. The material was peripheral blood, obtained on day 0 of AZD1222 vaccination. These receptors were obtained from an adult in good health.

This clone was seen only once. The rearrangement uses TRBV3-1 (or the pseudogene TRBV3-2) and TRBJ2-1, with 12 bases fitting TRBD2. The CDR3 length is 16 residues. J lost 8 bases, V lost 4 bases, and 9 bases had no gene match. Germline lookup yields CDR1 LGHDT and CDR2 YNNKEL (reference sequence). CDR3 in amino acids: CASSRLAGAGGYEQFF. The DNA of the CDR3 is TGTGCCAGCAGCCGACTAGCGGGAGCAGGAGGGTATGAGCAGTTCTTC.

J is TRBJ1-6 and V is TRBV14; D is uncertain. The CDR3 has 13 residues. Trimming cost V 4 bases and J 8 bases, with 9 bases left between them. Germline CDR1 reads SGHDN; CDR2 reads FVKESK. CDR3 in DNA: TGTGCCAGCAGCCGGGTACTTTATTCACCCCTCCACTTT. This codes for CASSRVLYSPLHF. Based on the CDR3 plus reference TRBV14 and TRBJ1-6, the full variable domain is EAGVTQFPSHSVIEKGQTVTLRCDPISGHDNLYWYRRVMGKEIKFLLHFVKESKQDESGMPNNRFLAERTGGTYSTLKVQPAELEDSGVYFCASSRVLYSPLHFGNGTRLTVT.

This sequence joins TRBV6-5 and TRBJ2-7; D gene ambiguous. The CDR3 totals 14 residues. Germline CDR1 MNHEY, CDR2 SVGAGI. V was clipped by 8 bases and J by 0 bases, with 14 bases between them. CDR3 residues: CASAVESRSYEQYF. DNA for the CDR3: TGTGCCAGCGCCGTTGAGAGCCGCTCCTACGAGCAGTACTTC.

The chain couples TRBV5-1 to TRBJ2-1; TRBD1 or TRBD2 may be the D gene (5 bases each). The CDR3 runs to 13 residues. V lost 5 bases to trimming and J lost 6 bases, with 12 bases between them. Germline CDR1 is SGHRS and CDR2 is YFSETQ. Here the CDR3 reads CASRGDSFNEQFF. The CDR3 nucleotides are TGCGCCAGCAGGGGGGATTCGTTCAATGAGCAGTTCTTC.

This clone was counted once. The genes are TRBV7-9 and TRBJ1-3; no definite D call. V dropped 2 bases and J dropped 0 bases, with 11 bases sitting between them. CDR3 length equals 16 residues. Germline-derived CDR1 and CDR2 are SEHNR and FQNEAQ (reference sequence). The CDR3 loop is CASSLIGQNSGNTIYF. CDR3 in DNA: TGTGCCAGCAGCTTAATCGGGCAGAACTCTGGAAACACCATATATTTT.

This chain connects TRBV6-5 to TRBJ1-4; 7 bases line up with TRBD1. V lost 0 bases to trimming and J lost 8 bases; unmatched junction nucleotides: 9. The CDR3 length is 16 residues. CDR1 MNHEY and CDR2 SVGAGI come from the germline V gene. CDR3 in amino acids: CASSYSSGQMGEKLFF. CDR3 nucleotide sequence: TGTGCCAGCAGTTACTCCTCGGGACAGATGGGCGAAAAACTGTTTTTT.

V gene TRBV5-1 combines with J gene TRBJ1-3; TRBD1 matches at 7 bases. Germline V gene sequence: CDR1 SGHRS, CDR2 YFSETQ. The CDR3 extends over 17 amino acids. The V and J ends lost 4 bases and 3 bases, in that order; junction bases with no gene match: 13. DNA for the CDR3: TGCGCCAGCAGCCGGGGAACAGGGGCTAAGGGTGGAAACACCATATATTTT. Translating gives CASSRGTGAKGGNTIYF. Together with reference TRBV5-1 and TRBJ1-3, the CDR3 gives the full variable domain: KAGVTQTPRYLIKTRGQQVTLSCSPISGHRSVSWYQQTPGQGLQFLFEYFSETQRNKGNFPGRFSGRQFSNSRSEMNVSTLELGDSALYLCASSRGTGAKGGNTIYFGEGSWLTVV.

The V and J genes are TRBV3-1 (or the pseudogene TRBV3-2) and TRBJ2-1; D is tentatively TRBD1 or TRBD2 (6 bases each). This CDR3 spans 16 amino acids. V was clipped by 8 bases and J by 0 bases, with 17 bases between them. The germline V gene has CDR1 LGHDT and CDR2 YNNKEL (reference sequence). In DNA form, the CDR3 reads TGTGCCAGCTGCTCCAGAGGGGGGAGCTCCTACAATGAGCAGTTCTTC. It encodes CASCSRGGSSYNEQFF.

This clone showed up just a few times. The rearrangement joins TRBV11-2 to TRBJ1-3; D uncertain. CDR1 and CDR2 from the germline V gene are SGHAT and FQNNGV. Between the trimmed V and J ends, which lost 0 bases and 8 bases, there was a span of 5 bases. The CDR3 runs 12 residues. CDR3: CASSLEGYTIYF. In DNA form, the CDR3 reads TGTGCCAGCAGCTTAGAAGGATACACCATATATTTT.

The chain combines TRBV5-4 with TRBJ1-2; a possible D gene is TRBD1 (5 bases). CDR1 and CDR2 (germline): SGHNT, YYREEE (reference sequence). The CDR3 totals 14 residues. The germline V and J ends were trimmed by 0 bases and 4 bases, with 10 bases remaining between them. CDR3 protein: CASSLGSQGYGYTF. The DNA for the CDR3 is TGTGCCAGCAGCTTGGGGTCGCAGGGCTATGGCTACACCTTC.

The chain employs TRBV28 and TRBJ2-3; 12 nucleotides line up with TRBD1. The CDR3 runs 14 residues. CDR1 and CDR2 (germline): MDHEN, SYDVKM. With 8 bases clipped from V and 3 bases from J, the junction kept 3 bases outside the gene matches. The CDR3 spells CASSGQGATDTQYF. CDR3 coding DNA: TGTGCCAGCTCGGGACAGGGGGCAACAGATACGCAGTATTTT.

This chain uses TRBV6-1 with TRBJ1-2; the match to TRBD1 covers 8 bases. Germline loops: CDR1 MNHNS, CDR2 SASEGT. The CDR3 is 13 amino acids. J gave up 5 bases and V 9 bases, and 8 bases lay outside the gene matches. The CDR3 loop is CASQQGGKYGYTF. Written as DNA, the CDR3 is TGTGCCAGTCAACAGGGGGGGAAGTATGGCTACACCTTC.

This sequence joins TRBV5-4 and TRBJ1-4; D unclear. Trimming removed 0 bases at V and 7 bases at J, with 13 bases between. Germline CDR1 is SGHNT and CDR2 is YYREEE (reference sequence). This CDR3 spans 15 amino acids. CDR3 DNA: TGTGCCAGCAGCTTGGACCGAGGCATAAGTGAAAAACTGTTTTTT. Amino acid sequence: CASSLDRGISEKLFF. Full variable domain (outside the CDR3, taken from reference TRBV5-4 and TRBJ1-4): ETGVTQSPTHLIKTRGQQVTLRCSSQSGHNTVSWYQQALGQGPQFIFQYYREEENGRGNFPPRFSGLQFPNYSSELNVNALELDDSALYLCASSLDRGISEKLFFGSGTQLSVL.

This chain links TRBV5-1 with TRBJ1-2, with unresolved D. The CDR3 runs to 14 residues. CDR1 and CDR2 (germline): SGHRS, YFSETQ. The V and J ends lost 1 base and 1 base respectively, with 8 bases between them. The CDR3 sequence: CASSLSGVNYGYTF. CDR3 DNA sequence: TGCGCCAGCAGCTTGAGTGGCGTTAACTATGGCTACACCTTC.

The rearrangement links TRBV11-2 to TRBJ2-5; 8 bases are shared with TRBD2. The CDR3 totals 14 residues. Germline trimming cut 1 base from V and 5 bases from J; bases unmatched to any gene: 3. Germline V gene lookup returns CDR1 SGHAT and CDR2 FQNNGV. The CDR3: CASSLGGGGETQYF. The DNA of the CDR3 is TGTGCCAGCAGCTTAGGAGGCGGGGGGGAGACCCAGTACTTC.

The rearrangement joins TRBV28 to TRBJ1-1; 7 nucleotides align to TRBD1. Germline V gene lookup returns CDR1 MDHEN and CDR2 SYDVKM. V shed 6 bases, J shed 4 bases, and the junction held 17 bases outside the gene matches. The CDR3 contains 17 residues. The CDR3 DNA is TGTGCCAGCAGCCTAAATAGGGGGAGCCCAGGGGGCACTGAAGCTTTCTTT. As protein: CASSLNRGSPGGTEAFF.

The chain joins TRBV6-5 to TRBJ1-1; D gene uncertain. The V gene lost 7 bases and the J gene lost 0 bases, with 12 bases spanning the gap. The V gene's germline CDR1 is MNHEY and CDR2 SVGAGI. The CDR3 spans 14 residues. The CDR3 is CASIAPTMNTEAFF. CDR3 coding DNA: TGTGCCAGCATCGCACCCACTATGAACACTGAAGCTTTCTTT.

The rearrangement joins TRBV5-1 to TRBJ1-1; no clear D. Deletions cut 6 bases from V and 0 bases from J, with 18 bases between. Germline assignment: CDR1 SGHRS and CDR2 YFSETQ. The CDR3 covers 16 residues. As DNA, the CDR3 is TGCGCCAGCAACCCTACGCCCCGCACCATGAACACTGAAGCTTTCTTT. This encodes CASNPTPRTMNTEAFF.

V and J are TRBV5-8 and TRBJ1-2, with D maybe TRBD1 (6 bases). The germline V gene encodes CDR1 SGHTS and CDR2 YDEGEE. This CDR3 spans 14 amino acids. Trimming stripped 1 base from V and 4 bases from J, with 11 bases between. CDR3 coding DNA: TGTGCCAGCAGCTTGTGGCAGGGGATCTATGGCTACACCTTC. Amino acids: CASSLWQGIYGYTF.

The gene calls are TRBV3-1 (or the pseudogene TRBV3-2) and TRBJ1-1; 7 nucleotides agree with TRBD1. V gave up 4 bases and J gave up 0 bases; unmatched junction bases: 11. Germline CDR1 and CDR2: LGHDT and YNNKEL (reference sequence). The CDR3 length is 17 residues. CDR3 sequence: CASSLRRDSLMNTEAFF. The CDR3 DNA reads TGTGCCAGCAGCCTACGCCGGGACAGCTTAATGAACACTGAAGCTTTCTTT.

V is TRBV2 and J is TRBJ1-1; D ambiguous. Germline V gene lookup returns CDR1 SNHLY and CDR2 FYNNEI. Trimming removed 9 bases at V and 4 bases at J, with 15 bases between. The CDR3 consists of 13 residues. Here the CDR3 DNA reads TGTGCCAGTCGGATACCCCTGATCACTGAAGCTTTCTTT. As protein: CASRIPLITEAFF.

This CDR3 is CASSLAGSRETQYF. DNA of the CDR3: TGTGCCAGCAGCTTGGCTGGCAGTAGAGAGACCCAGTACTTC. The rearrangement uses TRBV5-8 and TRBJ2-5; D is uncertain. Germline values: CDR1 SGHTS, CDR2 YDEGEE. This CDR3 comprises 14 residues. V was cut by 0 bases and J by 4 bases, with 10 bases left in between.

The V and J genes are TRBV6-1 and TRBJ2-7; 7 nucleotides line up with TRBD2. Trimming removed 7 bases from V and 3 bases from J; junction bases left unmatched: 6. CDR1 is MNHNS, CDR2 SASEGT, per germline. CDR3 length: 13 amino acids. The CDR3 spells CASKAGSGYEQYF. The CDR3, as DNA: TGTGCCAGCAAAGCGGGGAGTGGCTACGAGCAGTACTTC.

Notes on this clone: One junction end does not reproduce the germline sequence, and a read error may be involved. The chain recombines TRBV7-7 with TRBJ2-2; TRBD1 matches 7 bases. The CDR3 has 17 amino acids. CDR1 and CDR2 (germline): SSHAT, FNYEAQ (reference sequence). The DNA for the CDR3 is TGTGCTAGCAGTTCAAGAGGGGGCCAAGCGAACACCGGGGAGCTGTTTTTT. It translates to CASSSRGGQANTGELFF.

The V call is TRBV28, the J call TRBJ1-1; D unresolved. The CDR3 is made up of 11 amino acids. In germline, CDR1 is MDHEN, CDR2 SYDVKM. Trimming took off 9 bases at V and 1 base at J, with 6 bases between the two ends. The DNA for the CDR3 is TGTGCCAGTATAGGGAACACTGAAGCTTTCTTT. Translating gives CASIGNTEAFF.

V gene TRBV5-1 combines with J gene TRBJ1-5, with 8 bases aligning to TRBD1. The CDR3 is 13 residues long. Germline V gives CDR1 SGHRS, CDR2 YFSETQ. V lost 2 bases, J lost 15 bases, and 10 bases stayed unmatched. CDR3 nucleotide sequence: TGCGCCAGCAGCTTTTCCCCGGGACAGGCGCGGCATTTT. This translates into CASSFSPGQARHF.

J is TRBJ1-2 and V is TRBV9; 11 bases align to TRBD1. This CDR3 is 16 amino acids long. J gave up 2 bases and V 4 bases, and 7 bases lay outside the gene matches. Per the germline V gene, CDR1 is SGDLS and CDR2 is YYNGEE. The CDR3, as DNA: TGTGCCAGCAGCCCGCGGACAGGGGGCGGAAACTATGGCTACACCTTC. Amino acid sequence: CASSPRTGGGNYGYTF.

The rearrangement links TRBV6-2 or TRBV6-3 to TRBJ2-1, with unresolved D. Germline V CDR1 and CDR2: MNHEY, SVGEGT. There are 12 residues in the CDR3. Trimming removed 2 bases from V and 6 bases from J, with 5 bases in between. CDR3 in amino acids: CASSYDANEQFF. The CDR3, as DNA: TGTGCCAGCAGTTACGACGCCAATGAGCAGTTCTTC.